The 26 T cell receptor beta chains given below trace back to one sample, sequenced in a study of blood T cell repertoires in COVID-19. This table comes from immunoSEQ multiplex PCR, and its TCRdb copy is limited to in-frame clones, with some not included. The sample carries 70,000 to 95,000 clones, around 90% recorded once. The sequencing input was peripheral blood. The receptors originated from a man between 65 and 85 years old with acute or convalescent COVID-19.

The chain combines TRBV19 with TRBJ1-2, with D maybe TRBD1 (6 bases). V was pared by 7 bases and J by 8 bases, with 14 bases between. Germline-derived CDR1 and CDR2 are LNHDA and SQIVND (reference sequence). This CDR3 is built from 12 residues. CDR3 nucleotide sequence: TGTGCCAGTATCTCAGGGGTAGGCGGCTACACCTTC. It codes for CASISGVGGYTF.

This chain joins TRBV7-9 and TRBJ1-6; 8 bases match TRBD1. The CDR3 is 15 amino acids. CDR1 and CDR2 (germline): SEHNR, FQNEAQ (reference sequence). V shed 5 bases and J 7 bases; nucleotides not matched to a gene: 7. CDR3 sequence reads: CASSLNGQGNSPLHF. Here the CDR3 DNA reads TGTGCCAGCAGCCTTAATGGACAGGGAAATTCACCCCTCCACTTT.

This CDR3 reads CASSTFAGRNTEAFF. CDR3 nucleotide sequence: TGTGCCAGTAGTACATTCGCGGGCAGAAACACTGAAGCTTTCTTT. V gene TRBV19 combines with J gene TRBJ1-1; no clear D gene. V lost 4 bases, J lost 2 bases, and 14 bases lay in between. The CDR3 is made up of 15 amino acids. Germline CDR1 is LNHDA and CDR2 is SQIVND (reference sequence).

This chain links TRBV6-1 with TRBJ1-4, with 10 bases matching TRBD1. The V segment lost 3 bases and the J segment 7 bases; nucleotides outside the gene matches: 2. The germline CDR1 and CDR2 sequences are MNHNS and SASEGT. CDR3 length: 14 residues. The chain's CDR3 is CASSDRQGAEKLFF. DNA for the CDR3: TGTGCCAGCAGTGACCGACAGGGGGCTGAAAAACTGTTTTTT.

The chain has TRBV18 and TRBJ1-2; D unresolved. With 0 bases removed from V and 4 bases from J, the gap between germline ends came to 12 bases. The germline V gene encodes CDR1 KGHSH and CDR2 LQKENI. The CDR3 runs to 15 residues. CDR3 in amino acids: CASSPPSESGYGYTF. As DNA, the CDR3 is TGTGCCAGCTCACCACCGTCCGAATCCGGCTATGGCTACACCTTC. Drawing the rest from reference TRBV18 and TRBJ1-2, the complete variable domain is NAGVMQNPRHLVRRRGQEARLRCSPMKGHSHVYWYRQLPEEGLKFMVYLQKENIIDESGMPKERFSAEFPKEGPSILRIQQVVRGDSAAYFCASSPPSESGYGYTFGSGTRLTVV.

The J gene is TRBJ2-7, the V gene TRBV7-9; TRBD1 matches 9 bases. The junction had 3 bases not matched to a gene; V was cut back by 5 bases and J by 1 base. Germline CDR1 is SEHNR and CDR2 is FQNEAQ (reference sequence). This CDR3 region has 14 residues. The CDR3 protein is CASSAGQGSYEQYF. The DNA for the CDR3 is TGTGCCAGCAGCGCCGGACAGGGGTCCTACGAGCAGTACTTC.

The CDR3 sequence is CASSPTGSGDEQYF. The CDR3 DNA is TGTGCCAGCAGCCCGACAGGGTCCGGCGACGAGCAGTACTTC. The V gene is TRBV5-4, the J gene TRBJ2-7, with 7 bases that match TRBD1. Germline CDR1 and CDR2: SGHNT and YYREEE (reference sequence). The CDR3 totals 14 residues. Germline trimming cut 4 bases from V and 5 bases from J; bases unmatched to any gene: 9.

The sample holds one count of this clone. The CDR3 protein is CASSFQGAGHDTSYGYTF. The DNA of the CDR3 is TGTGCCAGCAGTTTTCAGGGGGCAGGGCATGACACCTCTTATGGCTACACCTTC. The V call is TRBV28, the J call TRBJ1-2; TRBD1 matches at 8 bases. From germline, CDR1 is MDHEN and CDR2 SYDVKM. With V trimmed by 3 bases and J by 5 bases, 17 bases remained unmatched. CDR3 length: 18 amino acids.

The chain combines TRBV7-9 with TRBJ2-3, with a tentative D call TRBD1 (6 bases). CDR3 length: 15 residues. V gave up 2 bases and J gave up 0 bases, with 9 bases separating them. CDR1 SEHNR and CDR2 FQNEAQ come from the germline V gene (reference sequence). The CDR3 bases are TGTGCCAGCAGCTTAACAGGGACAAGCACAGATACGCAGTATTTT. Translating gives CASSLTGTSTDTQYF.

This clone is a singleton in its sample. The gene calls are TRBV2 and TRBJ2-7; 7 bases fit TRBD1. V lost 5 bases and J lost 1; bases outside the gene matches: 14. This CDR3 spans 17 amino acids. Germline-derived CDR1 and CDR2 are SNHLY and FYNNEI. The CDR3 DNA reads as TGTGCCAGCAGTCTTATAGGCACCGGGACAGCTTCCTACGAGCAGTACTTC. This sequence encodes CASSLIGTGTASYEQYF.

There are a few counts of this clone. V is TRBV28 and J is TRBJ2-7; TRBD1 matches at 7 bases. V trimming: 7 bases; J trimming: 0 bases; junction bases outside the gene matches: 9. The germline gives CDR1 MDHEN, CDR2 SYDVKM. The CDR3 contains 15 residues. The CDR3 nucleotides are TGTGCCAGCACCCCGCAGGGGGTGAGCTCCTACGAGCAGTACTTC. It is translated as CASTPQGVSSYEQYF.

The V and J genes are TRBV2 and TRBJ2-5, with 13 nucleotides matching TRBD2. The CDR3 is 15 amino acids. V dropped 5 bases and J dropped 5; count of bases not matched to a gene: 5. Per germline, CDR1 SNHLY and CDR2 FYNNEI. In DNA form, the CDR3 reads TGTGCCAGCAGTTGGACTAGCGGGGGAACTGAGACCCAGTACTTC. This codes for CASSWTSGGTETQYF. Looking up the rest from reference TRBV2 and TRBJ2-5 gives the full variable domain: EPEVTQTPSHQVTQMGQEVILRCVPISNHLYFYWYRQILGQKVEFLVSFYNNEISEKSEIFDDQFSVERPDGSNFTLKIRSTKLEDSAMYFCASSWTSGGTETQYFGPGTRLLVL.

This chain uses TRBV18 with TRBJ1-5; D remains ambiguous. Trimming removed 0 bases from V and 7 bases from J, with 10 bases in between. CDR1 is KGHSH and CDR2 is LQKENI in the germline V gene. The length of the CDR3 is 14 residues. CDR3 nucleotides: TGTGCCAGCTCACCACCGGATGGGCTCCAGCCCCAGCATTTT. The encoded protein is CASSPPDGLQPQHF. The whole variable domain, filled in from reference TRBV18 and TRBJ1-5, reads NAGVMQNPRHLVRRRGQEARLRCSPMKGHSHVYWYRQLPEEGLKFMVYLQKENIIDESGMPKERFSAEFPKEGPSILRIQQVVRGDSAAYFCASSPPDGLQPQHFGDGTRLSIL.

This chain joins TRBV13 and TRBJ1-6; the D gene is possibly TRBD1 (5 bases). Germline CDR1 and CDR2: PRHDT and FYEKMQ (reference sequence). V shed 5 bases and J shed 3 bases, with 17 bases lying between them. This CDR3 spans 17 amino acids. CDR3 residues: CASSPPKWGLYNSPLHF. The CDR3 nucleotides read TGTGCCAGCAGCCCTCCCAAGTGGGGCCTCTATAATTCACCCCTCCACTTT. Supplemented by reference TRBV13 and TRBJ1-6, the full variable domain reads AAGVIQSPRHLIKEKRETATLKCYPIPRHDTVYWYQQGPGQDPQFLISFYEKMQSDKGSIPDRFSAQQFSDYHSELNMSSLELGDSALYFCASSPPKWGLYNSPLHFGNGTRLTVT.

This chain links TRBV27 with TRBJ1-6, with 7 bases matching TRBD1. CDR3 length: 16 residues. V trimming: 5 bases; J trimming: 3 bases; junction bases outside the gene matches: 7. Germline lookup yields CDR1 MNHEY and CDR2 SMNVEV (reference sequence). CDR3 bases: TGTGCCAGCAGTCTAGGACAGGCGAACTATAATTCACCCCTCCACTTT. Its translation: CASSLGQANYNSPLHF.

This clone was observed a single time. V gene TRBV28 combines with J gene TRBJ1-1, with TRBD1 as a possible D gene (5 bases). The germline V gene has CDR1 MDHEN and CDR2 SYDVKM. Trimming stripped 3 bases from V and 0 bases from J, with 14 bases between. This CDR3 is 16 amino acids long. The CDR3 sequence is CASSFPKSRVNTEAFF. CDR3 DNA: TGTGCCAGCAGTTTTCCTAAGTCCAGGGTGAACACTGAAGCTTTCTTT.

J is TRBJ2-3 and V is TRBV9, with a weak D call TRBD2 (6 bases). Germline lookup yields CDR1 SGDLS and CDR2 YYNGEE. The CDR3 length is 15 residues. The ends were cut back, 1 base at V and 3 bases at J, with 12 bases in the middle. The CDR3 spells CASSVTGTPTDTQYF. DNA of the CDR3: TGTGCCAGCAGCGTAACCGGGACTCCGACAGATACGCAGTATTTT.

The chain joins TRBV12-3 or TRBV12-4 to TRBJ1-2, with D possibly TRBD1 on 5 matching bases. Trimming removed 8 bases from V and 5 bases from J, with 15 bases in between. There are 13 residues in the CDR3. CDR3 in DNA: TGTGCCAGCCTTGACAGCTTCCTATATGGCTACACCTTC. Translated: CASLDSFLYGYTF.

This chain joins TRBV7-6 and TRBJ2-1; the D gene is possibly TRBD1 (6 bases). This CDR3 has 13 amino acids. Germline V gene sequence: CDR1 SGHVS, CDR2 FNYEAQ. Deletions cut 5 bases from V and 10 bases from J, with 15 bases between. CDR3 nucleotide sequence: TGTGCCAGCAGCGGCTGGGACAACCCCGAGCAGTTCTTC. It codes for CASSGWDNPEQFF.

This clone is a singleton in its sample. V is TRBV6-5 and J is TRBJ2-5, with TRBD1 as a possible D gene (5 bases). The CDR3 consists of 15 residues. Trimming took off 0 bases at V and 5 bases at J, with 13 bases between the two ends. Per the germline V gene, CDR1 is MNHEY and CDR2 is SVGAGI. The CDR3 DNA reads as TGTGCCAGCAGTTACTCGACAGTGACCTCGGAGACCCAGTACTTC. It encodes CASSYSTVTSETQYF.

The chain joins TRBV4-3 to TRBJ2-3, with 7 nucleotides matching TRBD1. Per germline, CDR1 LGHNA and CDR2 YSLEER. V dropped 0 bases and J dropped 7; count of bases not matched to a gene: 13. The CDR3 extends over 17 amino acids. The CDR3 loop reads CASSQDFGTEYVHTQYF. Written as DNA, the CDR3 is TGCGCCAGCAGCCAAGATTTCGGGACAGAATACGTACATACGCAGTATTTT.

The chain employs TRBV6-2 or TRBV6-3 and TRBJ2-3; 8 nucleotides line up with TRBD1. Losses at the gene ends were 6 bases for V and 2 bases for J; bases not matched to a gene: 13. Germline V gives CDR1 MNHEY, CDR2 SVGEGT. The CDR3 loop spans 17 amino acids. The CDR3 DNA follows: TGTGCCAGCAGCCTCGCCGGGACAGGTTTTTCCACAGATACGCAGTATTTT. Encoded protein: CASSLAGTGFSTDTQYF.

The rearrangement links TRBV20-1 to TRBJ1-1; D possibly corresponds to TRBD1 (6 bases). From germline, CDR1 is DFQATT and CDR2 SNEGSKA (reference sequence). The CDR3 spans 14 residues. Deletions cut 3 bases from V and 2 bases from J, with 13 bases between. CDR3 loop: CSASLRQANTEAFF. The CDR3 DNA sequence: TGCAGTGCTAGTCTCCGACAGGCCAACACTGAAGCTTTCTTT.

The chain carries TRBV5-1 and TRBJ1-1; perhaps TRBD1 as D (6 bases). The CDR3 totals 14 residues. Germline CDR1 and CDR2: SGHRS and YFSETQ. Trimming took 0 bases from V and 3 from J, leaving 9 bases between them. For the CDR3, the DNA is TGCGCCAGCAGCTTGGGGACAGTCTACACTGAAGCTTTCTTT. Its protein is CASSLGTVYTEAFF.

This chain connects TRBV18 to TRBJ1-3; D call uncertain. Germline assignment: CDR1 KGHSH and CDR2 LQKENI. V shed 0 bases and J shed 1 base, with 7 bases lying between them. The CDR3 length is 15 residues. The CDR3 spells CASSPPAQSGNTIYF. The CDR3 DNA is TGTGCCAGCTCACCACCCGCCCAGTCTGGAAACACCATATATTTT.

This chain connects TRBV18 to TRBJ1-4; a weak D match, TRBD1 (6 bases). In germline, CDR1 is KGHSH, CDR2 LQKENI. V gave up 3 bases and J gave up 5 bases, with 13 bases separating them. The CDR3 is made up of 15 amino acids. CDR3 protein: CASSPPGHPNEKLFF. CDR3 DNA: TGTGCCAGCTCACCGCCGGGACATCCGAATGAAAAACTGTTTTTT.